The present T cell receptor (beta chain) was sequenced within a study of T cell responses to AZD1222 COVID-19 vaccine. Study in general: Pooled together were second doses at about 4 or about 12 weeks. Notes on the study in general: Baseline seropositives among AZD1222 recipients totaled only 5 or 6. A mostly white British donor set with more females was recruited, and clonal diversity was possibly underestimated. With dominance at 160-218 and 743-854, vaccine-associated CD4 TCRs spanned spike.

In regard to this clone: Its specificity is unknown.

Germline loops: CDR1 SGHVS, CDR2 FQNEAQ. Trimming left V 5 bases short and J 4 bases short, with 11 bases between. The CDR3 is 13 amino acids. Method: immunoSEQ multiplex PCR; TCRdb's copy keeps in-frame clones and lacks some. The data hold around 75,000 clones, with roughly 84% observed a single time. The sequencing here drew on peripheral blood, taken on day 0 of AZD1222 vaccination. The origin of this receptor is an adult in good health. The chain has TRBV7-8 and TRBJ1-1, with a possible D match to TRBD1 (6 bases). CDR3 amino acids: CASSLDRTTEAFF. DNA of the CDR3: TGTGCCAGCAGCCTGGACAGAACCACTGAAGCTTTCTTT.